This T cell receptor (beta chain) comes out of a study of control samples from healthy donors and cancer patients. Method: immunoSEQ multiplex PCR; TCRdb's copy keeps in-frame clones and lacks some. The sample holds about 79,000 clones, 80% to 95% seen once. CDR1 and CDR2 from the germline V gene are LNHDA and SQIVND (reference sequence). The V end lost 5 bases, the J end lost 1 base, and 8 bases lay between the germline ends. This CDR3 is built from 13 residues. The chain has TRBV19 and TRBJ1-1; D is unresolved. The clonotype originates from a woman aged 40 to 55 with lung cancer. Sample: PBMCs. This CDR3 is CASSPTGNTEAFF. CDR3 sequence (DNA): TGTGCCAGTAGTCCTACCGGGAACACTGAAGCTTTCTTT.